These T cell receptor beta chains were read from a single sample in a study of post-analysis software for immune sequencing data. TCRdb processed the PCR reads anew with MiXCR; each CDR3 protein has one entry. The sample carries about 430,000 distinct CDR3 sequences, less than 40% recorded once. Sequenced material: blood. These receptors all come from a girl aged 2-10 years with multiple sclerosis. Both conserved end residues are part of each CDR3. D genes are given only for firm matches. The size field is filled for only some rows; it gives once, few, many or a size class.

v_call	cdr3_length	d_call	clone_size	j_call	cdr3_nt	cdr3_aa
TRBV6-5	13	-	-	TRBJ2-5	TGTGCCAGCAGAAAGGGACGGGCAGAGACCCAGTACTTC	CASRKGRAETQYF
TRBV20-1	13	TRBD2	-	TRBJ2-7	TGCAGTGCGGAACTAGCGGTTGGCTACGAGCAGTACTTC	CSAELAVGYEQYF
TRBV12-3/TRBV12-4	12	-	few	TRBJ1-2	TGTGCCAGCACCCTGACCGGGGACGGCTACACCTTC	CASTLTGDGYTF
TRBV6-5	14	-	few	TRBJ2-7	TGTGCCAGCAGCACGAGTATAGGGGGCTACGAGCAGTACTTC	CASSTSIGGYEQYF
TRBV25-1	15	-	-	TRBJ2-5	TGTGCCAGCAGTGAATTGGGTGGCCCTTTGAAGACCCAGTACTTC	CASSELGGPLKTQYF
TRBV6-6	12	TRBD2	-	TRBJ2-1	TGTGCCAGCAGTTACGGACTAGTTGAGCAGTTCTTC	CASSYGLVEQFF
TRBV20-1	14	TRBD2	-	TRBJ2-7	TGCAATGCTACTCGGACTAGCGGTCCCTACGAGCAGTACTTC	CNATRTSGPYEQYF
TRBV12-3/TRBV12-4	15	-	-	TRBJ1-1	TGTGCCAGCATCCTTAGGCGGGCACAAATCCAGCCAGCTTTCTTT	CASILRRAQIQPAFF
TRBV3-1	13	TRBD2	few	TRBJ2-5	TGTGCCAGCAGCCAAGCGACAGCGGGGGAGCAGTACTTC	CASSQATAGEQYF
TRBV29-1	13	TRBD1	-	TRBJ1-1	TGCAGCGCCATTGACAGGGCGAACACTGAAGCTTTCTTT	CSAIDRANTEAFF
TRBV11-2	15	-	few	TRBJ2-7	TGTGCCAGCAGCCCCCCCGGGACGCCATCCTACGAGCAGTACTTC	CASSPPGTPSYEQYF
TRBV9	16	TRBD1	-	TRBJ2-7	TGTGCCAGCAGCGCACGGCTGGGGCAGGGGGCCGACGAGCAGTACTTC	CASSARLGQGADEQYF
TRBV4-2	17	TRBD2	-	TRBJ2-1	TGTGCCAGCAGCCTCTACCCGGAGCGGGAGCGTGGGAATGAGCAGTTCTTC	CASSLYPERERGNEQFF
TRBV7-9	18	TRBD2	-	TRBJ2-1	TGTGCCAGCAGCTTAGCCGCCCCCCTAGCGGGATGGGACAATGAGCAGTTCTTC	CASSLAAPLAGWDNEQFF
TRBV7-2	19	TRBD2	-	TRBJ2-1	TGTGCCAGCAGCTCCCGTACACTACAAGCGGGAGGGCCCTACAATGAGCAGTTCTTC	CASSSRTLQAGGPYNEQFF
TRBV12-3/TRBV12-4	12	-	many	TRBJ1-2	TGTGCCAGCAGTTTAGTGGGGGACGGCTACACCTTC	CASSLVGDGYTF
TRBV6-2/TRBV6-3	14	TRBD1	-	TRBJ2-7	TGTGCCAGCAGTTGGACAGGGCCGGCGGGGGAGCAGTACTTC	CASSWTGPAGEQYF
TRBV2	15	TRBD1	many	TRBJ2-7	TGTGCCAGCAGTGTCGCAGGGGGACCCACCTACGAGCAGTACTTC	CASSVAGGPTYEQYF
TRBV5-4	15	TRBD1	-	TRBJ2-7	TGTGCCAGCAGCGCGGGACAGGGAATCTCCTACGAGCAGTACTTC	CASSAGQGISYEQYF
TRBV7-9	18	TRBD1	few	TRBJ2-1	TGTGCCAGCAGCCACGACAGGACAGGCAAGAGCTCCTACAATGAGCAGTTCTTC	CASSHDRTGKSSYNEQFF
TRBV12-3/TRBV12-4	13	TRBD1	few	TRBJ1-5	TGTGCCAGCAGACCGACAGGGGATCAGCCCCAGCATTTT	CASRPTGDQPQHF
TRBV4-3	16	TRBD1	-	TRBJ2-1	TGCGCCAGCAGCCAAGACTGGGGACAGTGGGAGTATGAGCAGTTCTTC	CASSQDWGQWEYEQFF
TRBV6-1	14	-	-	TRBJ1-4	TGTGCCAGCAGTGAGTGGGCGAGTGACGAAAAACTGTTTTTT	CASSEWASDEKLFF
TRBV20-1	17	TRBD2	-	TRBJ2-5	TGCAGTGCTAGAGATGCCCAAGGACTAGCCAAGTTAGAGACCCAGTACTTC	CSARDAQGLAKLETQYF
TRBV9	14	-	-	TRBJ1-5	TGTGCCAGCAGCGCCAAGATGGGCAATCAGCCCCAGCATTTT	CASSAKMGNQPQHF
TRBV5-1	13	-	-	TRBJ2-1	TGCGCCAGCAGCTTGGTCCCCGACGATGAGCAGTTCTTC	CASSLVPDDEQFF
TRBV15	14	-	-	TRBJ1-2	TGTGCCACCAGCACGGGCAGCACCGGGGATGGCTACACCTTC	CATSTGSTGDGYTF
TRBV9	15	TRBD1	-	TRBJ2-1	TGTGCCAGCAGCGTTGAGGGGGCGGCCTACAATGAGCAGTTCTTC	CASSVEGAAYNEQFF
TRBV5-1	15	-	-	TRBJ2-7	TGCGCCAGCAGCTTCGAACCTTTCGCTTCCTACGAGCAGTACTTC	CASSFEPFASYEQYF
TRBV20-1	13	-	-	TRBJ1-1	TGCAGTGCCGACAGGCGCCTGAACACTGAAGCTTTCTTT	CSADRRLNTEAFF
TRBV4-2	15	-	-	TRBJ2-5	TGTGCCAGCAGCCAAGGACAGGGGAGGGAAGAGACCCAGTACTTC	CASSQGQGREETQYF
TRBV10-2	15	TRBD1	-	TRBJ1-1	TGCGCCAGCAGTGAGTCTGGGACAGCGAACACTGAAGCTTTCTTT	CASSESGTANTEAFF
TRBV6-5	11	-	-	TRBJ1-2	TGTGCCAGCAGTTGGGGGGCGCGGGGCACCTTC	CASSWGARGTF
TRBV10-3	12	TRBD1	few	TRBJ2-2	TGTGCCAACCGGGACAGCACCGGGGAGCTGTTTTTT	CANRDSTGELFF
TRBV6-5	15	-	-	TRBJ2-6	TGTGCCAGCAGCTTCAGGGGGGGTGGGGCCAACGTCCTGACTTTC	CASSFRGGGANVLTF
TRBV9	14	-	-	TRBJ2-4	TGTGCCAGCAGCGCTTCTAGTGGGGGGTACATTCAGTACTTC	CASSASSGGYIQYF
TRBV15	14	-	-	TRBJ2-2	TGTGCCACCGAGGAACAGGCGAACACCGGGGAGCGGTTTTTT	CATEEQANTGERFF
TRBV7-3	17	TRBD2	few	TRBJ2-3	TGTGCCAGCAGCATTGGGACTAGCGGGAAAGGGGCAGATACGCAGTATTTT	CASSIGTSGKGADTQYF
TRBV7-2	14	TRBD1	-	TRBJ1-1	TGTGCCAGCAGCTGGGGACAGGAGAACACTGAAGCTTTCTTT	CASSWGQENTEAFF
TRBV7-8	14	TRBD1	-	TRBJ1-5	TGTGCCAGCAACTTAAACAGGGGTGATCAGCCCCAGCATTTT	CASNLNRGDQPQHF
TRBV20-1	15	TRBD1	-	TRBJ1-6	TGCAGTGCTTGGCAGGGGGTGGCCTATAATTCACCCCTCCACTTT	CSAWQGVAYNSPLHF
TRBV3-1	14	TRBD1	-	TRBJ1-5	TGTGCCAGCAGCCGGACAGGGGATCGTCAGCCCCAGCATTTT	CASSRTGDRQPQHF
TRBV9	12	-	-	TRBJ2-2	TGTGCCAGCAGGGCCCCTACCGGGGAGCTGTTTTTT	CASRAPTGELFF
TRBV2	15	TRBD1	-	TRBJ2-5	TGTGCCAGCAGTTCCGGGACAGGGGTTCAAGAGACCCAGTACTTC	CASSSGTGVQETQYF